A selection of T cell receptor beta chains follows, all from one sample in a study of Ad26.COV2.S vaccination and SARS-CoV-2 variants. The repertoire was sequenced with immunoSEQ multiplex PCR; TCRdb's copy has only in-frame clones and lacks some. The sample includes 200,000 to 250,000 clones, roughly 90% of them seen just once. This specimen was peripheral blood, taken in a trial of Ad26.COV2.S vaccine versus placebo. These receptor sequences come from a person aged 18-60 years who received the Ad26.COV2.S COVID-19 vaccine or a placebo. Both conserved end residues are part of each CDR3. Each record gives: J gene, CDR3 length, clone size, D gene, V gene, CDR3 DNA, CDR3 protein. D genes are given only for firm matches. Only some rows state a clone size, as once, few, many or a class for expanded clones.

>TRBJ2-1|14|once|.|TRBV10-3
TGTGCCATCATGGGGAGCAGTCCCTACAATGAGCAGTTCTTC
CAIMGSSPYNEQFF
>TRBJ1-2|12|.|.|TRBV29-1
TGCAGCGTTGATAAGGGGCGCTATGGCTACACCTTC
CSVDKGRYGYTF
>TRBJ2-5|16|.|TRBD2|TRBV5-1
TGCGCCAGCAGCTTGGAAACTAGCGGGAGAGGGGAGACCCAGTACTTC
CASSLETSGRGETQYF
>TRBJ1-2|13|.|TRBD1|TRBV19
TGTGCCAGTACCCCGGACAGGGGGCGTGGCTACACCTTC
CASTPDRGRGYTF
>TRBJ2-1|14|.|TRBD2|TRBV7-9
TGTGCCAGCAGCCTCAGCGGGAGCCCCAATGAGCAGTTCTTC
CASSLSGSPNEQFF
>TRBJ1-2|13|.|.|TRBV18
TGTGCCAGCTCAGCTACAGGGCCCAGAGGCTACACCTTC
CASSATGPRGYTF
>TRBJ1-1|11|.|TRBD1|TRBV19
TGTGCCACCGGACAGGGCCTGGAAGCTTTCTTT
CATGQGLEAFF
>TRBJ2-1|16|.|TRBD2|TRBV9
TGTGCCAGCAGCCCCAGAGGACTAGCCGGAATCAATGAGCAGTTCTTC
CASSPRGLAGINEQFF
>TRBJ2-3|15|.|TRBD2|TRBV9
TGTGCCAGCAGCGTAGGCCCTAGCGGGGGTGATACGCAGTATTTT
CASSVGPSGGDTQYF
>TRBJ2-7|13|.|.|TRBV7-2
TGTGCCAGCAGCCGCCCGGACTACTACGAGCAGTACTTC
CASSRPDYYEQYF
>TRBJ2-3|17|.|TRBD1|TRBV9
TGTGCCAGCAGCGTCTCCGCGGGACAGGGAATAGGGAATACGCAGTATTTT
CASSVSAGQGIGNTQYF
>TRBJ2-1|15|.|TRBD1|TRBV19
TGTGCCAGTACCCCACGGGGGACAGGGGCTGGAGAGCAGTTCTTC
CASTPRGTGAGEQFF
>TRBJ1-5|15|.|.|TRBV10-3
TGTGCCATCAGTGACTCCGGGACTTCCCCAGGGCCCCAGCATTTT
CAISDSGTSPGPQHF
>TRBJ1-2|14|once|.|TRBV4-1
TGCGCCAGCAGCCAGGGGGTGGGGGACTATGGCTACACCTTC
CASSQGVGDYGYTF
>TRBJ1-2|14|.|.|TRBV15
TGTGCCACCAGCAGAGGGACAGCTGCCTATGGCTACACCTTC
CATSRGTAAYGYTF
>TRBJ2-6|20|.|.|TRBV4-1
TGCGCCAGCAGCCAAGACGGAGGTGGGGCCCCTTTCTCTGGGGCCAACGTCCTGACTTTC
CASSQDGGGAPFSGANVLTF
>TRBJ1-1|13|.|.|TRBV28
TGTGCCAGCAAACCTCTGGTGAACACTGAAGCTTTCTTT
CASKPLVNTEAFF
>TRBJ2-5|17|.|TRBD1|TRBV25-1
TGTGCCAGCAGTGAATGGGGGACAGGGGTGTACTCAGAGACCCAGTACTTC
CASSEWGTGVYSETQYF
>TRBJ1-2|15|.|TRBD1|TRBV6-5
TGTGCCAGCAGGTTCACAGGGGACTTGAACTATGGCTACACCTTC
CASRFTGDLNYGYTF
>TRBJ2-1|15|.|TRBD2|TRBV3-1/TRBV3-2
TGTGCCAGCAGCCTAGGGACTAGCGGGGTCAATGAGCAGTTCTTC
CASSLGTSGVNEQFF
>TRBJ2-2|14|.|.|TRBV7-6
TGTGCCAGCAGCTTAGGGGCGAACACCGGGGAGCTGTTTTTT
CASSLGANTGELFF
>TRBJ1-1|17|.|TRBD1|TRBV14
TGTGCCAGCAGCCATTACAGGGGACGGGGCCCGAACACTGAAGCTTTCTTT
CASSHYRGRGPNTEAFF
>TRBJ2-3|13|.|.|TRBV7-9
TGTGCCAGCAGCTTAGCGGGAGAAGGTACGCAGTATTTT
CASSLAGEGTQYF
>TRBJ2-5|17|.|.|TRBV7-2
TGTGCCAGCAGCCAGCTAGGCAGTGGCGCGAGGAAAGAGACCCAGTACTTC
CASSQLGSGARKETQYF
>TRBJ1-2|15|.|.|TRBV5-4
TGTGCCAGCAGCCATGTCTCAGGGAGCTCCTATGGCTACACCTTC
CASSHVSGSSYGYTF
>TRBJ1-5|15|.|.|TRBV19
TGTGCCAGTAGTCCCCAAGGACCCACGGGACAGCCCCAGCATTTT
CASSPQGPTGQPQHF
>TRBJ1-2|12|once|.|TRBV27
TGTGCCAGCAGTTCCCTCACAGGGGGCTACACCTTC
CASSSLTGGYTF
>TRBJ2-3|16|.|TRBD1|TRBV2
TGTGCCAGCAGTGAAGGGGGACAGGGGGACACAGATACGCAGTATTTT
CASSEGGQGDTDTQYF
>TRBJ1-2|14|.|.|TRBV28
TGTGCCAGCAGTTTTGGGGACGGGCACTATGGCTACACCTTC
CASSFGDGHYGYTF
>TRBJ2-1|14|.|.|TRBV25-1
TGTGCCAGCAGCTTTGACAACATCAGCGATGAGCAGTTCTTC
CASSFDNISDEQFF
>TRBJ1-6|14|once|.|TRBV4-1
TGCGCCAGCAGCCCCCGGTCCGAAGGGTCACCCCTCCACTTT
CASSPRSEGSPLHF
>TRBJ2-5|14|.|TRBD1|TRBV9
TGTGCCAGCAGCGTAGGGGACAGCCAAGAGACCCAGTACTTC
CASSVGDSQETQYF
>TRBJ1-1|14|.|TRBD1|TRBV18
TGTGCCAGCTCCCGAGGACAGGGGAACACTGAAGCTTTCTTT
CASSRGQGNTEAFF
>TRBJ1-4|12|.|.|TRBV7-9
TGTGCCAGCACCCAACTTAATGAAAAACTGTTTTTT
CASTQLNEKLFF
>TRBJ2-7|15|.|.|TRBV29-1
TGCAGCGTTGAAGCGCAAGGCTTGGGGGTCCACGAGCAGTACTTC
CSVEAQGLGVHEQYF
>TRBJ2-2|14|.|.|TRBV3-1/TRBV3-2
TGTGCCAGCAGAATCAAAGGGGCGGCCGGGGAGCTGTTTTTT
CASRIKGAAGELFF
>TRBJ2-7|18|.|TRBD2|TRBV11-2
TGTGCCAGCAGCTTAGTAACGTCGGTGGGAGGGTTGAGAGCCGAGCAGTACTTC
CASSLVTSVGGLRAEQYF
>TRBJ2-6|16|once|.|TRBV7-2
TGTGCCAGCAGCTCCCCCCCTACCCCTGGGGCCAACGTCCTGACTTTC
CASSSPPTPGANVLTF
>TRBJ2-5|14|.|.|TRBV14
TGTGCCAGCAGCCAGTTGGGCCTGAAAGAGACCCAGTACTTC
CASSQLGLKETQYF
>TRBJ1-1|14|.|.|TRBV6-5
TGTGCCAGCAATTATGCCGGGTTTGGCACTGAAGCTTTCTTT
CASNYAGFGTEAFF
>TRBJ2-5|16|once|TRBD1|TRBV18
TGTGCCAGCTCAAGCGTGGGACAGGGGATGAGGGAGACCCAGTACTTC
CASSSVGQGMRETQYF
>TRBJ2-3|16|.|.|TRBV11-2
TGTGCCAGCAGCTTAGGGGGCGACCCGCCCGCAGATACGCAGTATTTT
CASSLGGDPPADTQYF
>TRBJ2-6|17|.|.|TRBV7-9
TGTGCCAGCAGCTTAGGAGGGAGAGGCTCTGGGGCCAACGTCCTGACTTTC
CASSLGGRGSGANVLTF
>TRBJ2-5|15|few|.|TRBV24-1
TGTGCCACCAGTGTGAGGGGGGAGGGCCAAGAGACCCAGTACTTC
CATSVRGEGQETQYF
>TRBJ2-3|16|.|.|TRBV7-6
TGTGCCAGCAGCTTAAGAAACTCGGGGCTTATCGGTACGCAGTATTTT
CASSLRNSGLIGTQYF
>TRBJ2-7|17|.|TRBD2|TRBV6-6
TGTGCCAGCAGTCTGAACGGAAGACTAGCGGGGGACCACGAGCAGTACTTC
CASSLNGRLAGDHEQYF
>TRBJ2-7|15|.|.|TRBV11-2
TGTGCCAGCAGCCATACATCCCCTGGGTCCTACGAGCAGTACTTC
CASSHTSPGSYEQYF